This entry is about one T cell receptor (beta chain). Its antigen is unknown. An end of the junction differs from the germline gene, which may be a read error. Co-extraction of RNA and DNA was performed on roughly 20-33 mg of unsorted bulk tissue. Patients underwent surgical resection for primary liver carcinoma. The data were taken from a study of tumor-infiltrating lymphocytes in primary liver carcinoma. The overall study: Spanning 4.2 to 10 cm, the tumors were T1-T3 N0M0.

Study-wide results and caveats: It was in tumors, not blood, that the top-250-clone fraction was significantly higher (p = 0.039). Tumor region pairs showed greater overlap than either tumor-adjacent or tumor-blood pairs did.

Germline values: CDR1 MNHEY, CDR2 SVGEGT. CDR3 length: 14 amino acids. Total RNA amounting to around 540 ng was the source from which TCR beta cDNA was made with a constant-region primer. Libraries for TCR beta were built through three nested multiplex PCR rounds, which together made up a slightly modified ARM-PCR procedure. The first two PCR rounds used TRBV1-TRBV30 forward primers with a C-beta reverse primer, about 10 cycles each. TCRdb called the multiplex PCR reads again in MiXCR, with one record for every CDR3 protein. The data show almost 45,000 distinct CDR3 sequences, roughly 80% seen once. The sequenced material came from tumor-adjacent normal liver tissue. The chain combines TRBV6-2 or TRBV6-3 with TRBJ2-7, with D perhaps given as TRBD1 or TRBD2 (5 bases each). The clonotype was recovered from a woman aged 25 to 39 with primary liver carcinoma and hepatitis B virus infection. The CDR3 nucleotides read TGTGCCAGCAATTACTCGGGGCCTTCCGAAGAGCAGTACTTC. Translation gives CASNYSGPSEEQYF.